A single sample gave rise to the 14 T cell receptor beta chains below, sequenced in a study of T cell repertoires in cytomegalovirus infection (dated by TCRdb to between 2019 and 2020). The data were produced on an Illumina HiSeq 1500. TCRdb redid the processing of the public reads, applying fastp at Q25 and MiXCR, and retained in-frame beta chains. For every CDR3 protein sequence, its rows merge into one entry that carries the most common genes and DNA. In all, the sample holds more than 200,000 distinct CDR3 sequences, and approximately 9.2% of those were seen once. The biggest ten clones account for roughly 16% of the sample. Sequenced input: PBMCs. These receptors were obtained from a human donor in good health (CMV status not recorded). Some clones in this sample may be carry-over from other donors' samples.

This clonotype was seen repeatedly, ten times or more. The genes are TRBV12-3 or TRBV12-4 and TRBJ2-7; tentative D call: TRBD2 (7 bases). V lost 6 bases and J 2 bases, leaving 20 bases between the germline ends. This CDR3 is built from 16 residues. This CDR3 is CASSAHGGLGTYEQYF. The CDR3 nucleotides are TGTGCCAGCAGCGCCCACGGGGGGCTGGGGACCTACGAGCAGTACTTC.

This clonotype has only a few counts. V usage is TRBV20-1 and J usage is TRBJ1-2; possible D gene TRBD1, 5 bases. The length of the CDR3 is 15 residues. V was pared by 5 bases and J by 0 bases, with 16 bases between. The germline CDR1 and CDR2 sequences are DFQATT and SNEGSKA (reference sequence). The CDR3 DNA reads TGCAGTGCTGAAGGAAGGCAGGGAGCTAACTATGGCTACACCTTC. Encoded protein: CSAEGRQGANYGYTF.

This clonotype was detected ten times or more. The V and J genes are TRBV28 and TRBJ2-5; D is tentatively TRBD1 or TRBD2 (5 bases each). Looked up from germline, CDR1 is MDHEN and CDR2 is SYDVKM. This CDR3 contains 14 residues. The V and J ends lost 4 bases and 7 bases respectively, with 16 bases between them. As DNA, the CDR3 is TGTGCCAGCAGTTCAACTGGGACCCCGGGGACCCAGTACTTC. Amino acid sequence: CASSSTGTPGTQYF.

This clonotype has at least ten counts. The chain combines TRBV7-2 with TRBJ1-5; D unresolved. V was shortened by 3 bases and J by 4 bases, with 7 bases between the two germline ends. Looked up from germline, CDR1 is SGHTA and CDR2 is FQGNSA. CDR3 size: 13 residues. The CDR3 coding sequence is TGTGCCAGCAGCTTCCACCTGAATCAGCCCCAGCATTTT. Translating gives CASSFHLNQPQHF. Full variable domain (outside the CDR3, taken from reference TRBV7-2 and TRBJ1-5): GAGVSQSPSNKVTEKGKDVELRCDPISGHTALYWYRQSLGQGLEFLIYFQGNSAPDKSGLPSDRFSAERTGGSVSTLTIQRTQQEDSAVYLCASSFHLNQPQHFGDGTRLSIL.

Only a few counts were recorded for this clonotype. The chain employs TRBV25-1 and TRBJ2-7; D is undetermined. The CDR3 sequence is 13 residues long. Trimming removed 3 bases at V and 4 bases at J, with 10 bases between. Germline CDR1 reads MGHDK; CDR2 reads SYGVNS. The CDR3 DNA is TGTGCCAGCAGTGACCCCGTCCATTACGAGCAGTACTTC. Translating gives CASSDPVHYEQYF.

The rearrangement uses TRBV28 and TRBJ2-2; D is uncertain. The CDR3 totals 15 residues. Trimming removed 2 bases from V and 7 bases from J, with 14 bases in between. Germline V gene sequence: CDR1 MDHEN, CDR2 SYDVKM. The CDR3 DNA reads as TGTGCCAGCAGTTTAAATTCCCACGTAATCGGGGAGCTGTTTTTT. It codes for CASSLNSHVIGELFF.

This clonotype was seen at least ten times. The chain links TRBV7-9 to TRBJ2-1; D not resolved. Germline-derived CDR1 and CDR2 are SEHNR and FQNEAQ (reference sequence). V lost 1 base, J lost 9 bases, and 1 base lay in between. This CDR3 is built from 10 residues. CDR3 coding DNA: TGTGCCAGCAGCTTAGGTGAGCAGTTCTTC. Residues: CASSLGEQFF.

Ten or more counts support this clonotype. The chain links TRBV19 to TRBJ1-5; 8 bases agree with TRBD1. V dropped 6 bases and J dropped 0; count of bases not matched to a gene: 4. This CDR3 contains 15 residues. Germline CDR1 reads LNHDA; CDR2 reads SQIVND (reference sequence). Written as DNA, the CDR3 is TGTGCCAGTAGCTTTACAGGGGGTAGCAATCAGCCCCAGCATTTT. It is translated as CASSFTGGSNQPQHF.

The rearrangement links TRBV20-1 to TRBJ2-5; 10 bases align to TRBD2. The CDR3 contains 13 residues. The trim removed 8 bases at V and 5 bases at J, leaving 8 bases unmatched. Looked up from germline, CDR1 is DFQATT and CDR2 is SNEGSKA (reference sequence). CDR3 protein: CSLLAGVGETQYF. In DNA form, the CDR3 reads TGCAGTCTGCTAGCGGGAGTTGGGGAGACCCAGTACTTC.

This clonotype was picked up many times. The V and J genes are TRBV7-2 and TRBJ2-7; a weak D match, TRBD1 (5 bases). The V gene lost 5 bases and the J gene lost 4 bases, with 21 bases spanning the gap. Germline lookup yields CDR1 SGHTA and CDR2 FQGNSA. The CDR3 consists of 16 residues. The DNA of the CDR3 is TGTGCCAGCAGCCGCCCTGAGGAAGGGGCGCGGTACGAGCAGTACTTC. Amino acid sequence: CASSRPEEGARYEQYF.

The table lists this clonotype with a few counts. One end of the junction fails to match germline, which may point to a read error. The V gene is TRBV4-2, the J gene TRBJ1-2; no firm D call. The CDR3 has 11 amino acids. From germline, CDR1 is LGHNA and CDR2 YNFKEQ. CDR3: CASSQGTRRDF. The CDR3 DNA reads as TGTGCCAGCAGCCAAGGCACAAGGCGCGACTTC.

This clonotype was found many times. The chain links TRBV27 to TRBJ2-6; D might be TRBD1 (6 bases). Trimming removed 0 bases from V and 2 bases from J, with 11 bases in between. CDR1 is MNHEY and CDR2 is SMNVEV in the germline V gene (reference sequence). This CDR3 is built from 17 residues. The CDR3 here is CASSLSIGTTGANVLTF. In DNA, the CDR3 is TGTGCCAGCAGTTTATCGATCGGGACAACTGGGGCCAACGTCCTGACTTTC. Variable domain in full (rest from reference TRBV27 and TRBJ2-6): EAQVTQNPRYLITVTGKKLTVTCSQNMNHEYMSWYRQDPGLGLRQIYYSMNVEVTDKGDVPEGYKVSRKEKRNFPLILESPSPNQTSLYFCASSLSIGTTGANVLTFGAGSRLTVL.

The V and J genes are TRBV13 and TRBJ1-1; no clear D gene. Germline V CDR1 and CDR2: PRHDT, FYEKMQ (reference sequence). V lost 6 bases, J lost 6 bases, and 17 bases lay in between. This CDR3 contains 14 residues. The CDR3 protein is CASSSPIRSAEAFF. In DNA, the CDR3 is TGTGCCAGCAGTTCTCCCATCCGCAGCGCTGAAGCTTTCTTT.

This clonotype was seen ten or more times. The rearrangement joins TRBV20-1 to TRBJ2-2; D unclear. The CDR3 consists of 13 residues. The V and J ends lost 3 bases and 6 bases respectively, with 11 bases between them. CDR1 is DFQATT, CDR2 SNEGSKA, per germline (reference sequence). As DNA, the CDR3 is TGCAGTGCTAGGGTTGGGCTCGCCGGGGAGCTGTTTTTT. It translates to CSARVGLAGELFF.